These T cell receptor beta chains were read from a single sample in a study of cytomegalovirus exposure and HLA in healthy donors. Data came from immunoSEQ multiplex PCR; TCRdb stores just in-frame clones and leaves some out. The sample's table shows some 40,000 clones. The specimen sequenced was PBMCs. All receptors come from a male donor in good health and CMV-seronegative. Each CDR3 is given with its conserved first and last residue.

J: TRBJ1-2
V: TRBV27
CDR3: CASSFEGAGYTF

J: TRBJ2-1
V: TRBV28
CDR3: CASSPRSGYNEQFF

J: TRBJ1-1
V: TRBV6-5
CDR3: CASSLDRGLGEAFF

J: TRBJ1-5
V: TRBV19
CDR3: CASSLQGAFNNQPQHF

J: TRBJ1-5
V: TRBV19
CDR3: CASIPGQGAMNQPQHF

J: TRBJ1-1
V: TRBV10-3
CDR3: CAIRATGNTEAFF

J: TRBJ2-5
V: TRBV28
CDR3: CASTFGGDEETQYF

J: TRBJ1-4
V: TRBV18
CDR3: CASSRLGTFPEKLFF

J: TRBJ1-2
V: TRBV5-6
CDR3: CASSQRQGNIANYGYTF

J: TRBJ2-7
V: TRBV2
CDR3: CASNDPRHYEQYF

J: TRBJ2-7
V: TRBV28
CDR3: CASSFQGGGFEQYF

J: TRBJ2-7
V: TRBV11-3
CDR3: CASSLTTAGEQYF

J: TRBJ2-7
V: TRBV25-1
CDR3: CASRKRTEEGYEQYF

J: TRBJ1-2
V: TRBV5-6
CDR3: CASSLRRQVYGYTF

J: TRBJ1-2
V: TRBV29-1
CDR3: CSVDGGNYGYTF

J: TRBJ1-1
V: TRBV7-9
CDR3: CASSYGGMNTEAFF

J: TRBJ2-1
V: TRBV30
CDR3: CAWSVEVHEQFF

J: TRBJ2-3
V: TRBV27
CDR3: CASRADSGGRTDTQYF

J: TRBJ1-2
V: TRBV11-2
CDR3: CASSPGQGSYTF

J: TRBJ1-5
V: TRBV5-6
CDR3: CASSQQGAIYSNQPQHF

J: TRBJ2-1
V: TRBV18
CDR3: CASSPLRAHNEQFF

J: TRBJ2-7
V: TRBV6-5
CDR3: CASSYSGQDTYEQYF

J: TRBJ2-2
V: TRBV6-1
CDR3: CASSGEVYTGELFF

J: TRBJ2-2
V: TRBV4-1
CDR3: CASSQVLVSWGTGNTGELFF

J: TRBJ1-6
V: TRBV9
CDR3: CASSASEVTYNSPLHF

J: TRBJ1-2
V: TRBV30
CDR3: CAWSVPPHTNYGYTF

J: TRBJ1-2
V: TRBV6-5
CDR3: CASRPGQGPYGYTF

J: TRBJ1-4
V: TRBV18
CDR3: CASSQGATNEKLFF

J: TRBJ1-4
V: TRBV27
CDR3: CASSFSVGTGDEKLFF

J: TRBJ1-1
V: TRBV19
CDR3: CASSKGGAVAEAFF

J: .
V: TRBV9
CDR3: CASSSSGTGGYEQYF

J: TRBJ2-1
V: TRBV4-1
CDR3: CASSQPYSSDNEQFF

J: TRBJ1-1
V: TRBV14
CDR3: CASSQDLSRVNTEAFF

J: TRBJ2-5
V: TRBV11-1
CDR3: CASSPWGGSQETQYF

J: TRBJ2-7
V: TRBV5-6
CDR3: CASSLIQGSNYYEQYF

J: TRBJ2-5
V: TRBV19
CDR3: CASSTGTSGGLGVFRETQYF

J: TRBJ2-1
V: TRBV6-1
CDR3: CASSDHRGYAYEQFF

J: TRBJ1-5
V: TRBV2
CDR3: CASRDGTLRGNQPQHF

J: TRBJ2-7
V: TRBV14
CDR3: CASSQYLDGGYEQYF

J: TRBJ2-7
V: TRBV6-5
CDR3: CASSYSRAYEQYF

J: TRBJ2-3
V: TRBV6-1
CDR3: CASSEETGGTDTQYF

J: TRBJ2-2
V: TRBV11-2
CDR3: CASSLRTILGGELFF

J: TRBJ2-5
V: TRBV11-2
CDR3: CASSLATGGKTQYF

J: TRBJ2-1
V: TRBV19
CDR3: CASRLGQGKYNEQFF

J: TRBJ1-5
V: TRBV27
CDR3: CASSFGVRQPQHF